The rows below give T cell receptor beta chains drawn from one sample of a study of cytomegalovirus exposure and HLA in healthy donors. Clones were sequenced by immunoSEQ multiplex PCR, and TCRdb holds only the in-frame ones, with some missing. This sample carries about 130,000 clones, about three quarters of them seen once, and the ten largest clones take 2.6%. The sequenced sample was PBMCs. All receptors come from a woman aged 60-75 years in good health and CMV-seropositive. Both conserved end residues are part of each CDR3. A D gene is named only where the DNA matches it firmly.

>TRBV10-1|.|TRBJ1-1
CASSESEWTEAFF
>TRBV5-1|TRBD2|TRBJ2-1
CASSLLAGFDNEQFF
>TRBV4-1|TRBD1|TRBJ2-7
CASSQDSRQGKSYEQYF
>TRBV5-6|TRBD1|TRBJ1-1
CASTPTGGARTEAFF
>TRBV9|.|TRBJ1-2
CASSGPDSFSNYGYTF
>TRBV6-1|.|TRBJ1-5
CASSEPLAVGDQPQHF
>TRBV27|.|TRBJ2-7
CASSLRGEGMGSYEQYF
>TRBV7-3|.|TRBJ2-3
CASSSQGRRTQYF
>TRBV19|TRBD1|TRBJ2-1
CASSVAGTGIYNEQFF
>TRBV7-3|.|TRBJ2-2
CASSPPGVFGELFF
>TRBV10-3|.|TRBJ2-6
CAISESALPGSGANVLTF
>TRBV2|.|TRBJ1-6
CASSERAAEQNSPLHF
>TRBV6-5|.|TRBJ2-2
CASSYSAGKETGELFF
>TRBV5-4|.|TRBJ1-2
CASSLPPLEGYTF
>TRBV9|TRBD1|TRBJ1-3
CASSSRQGPSSGNTIYF
>TRBV10-1|.|TRBJ1-3
CASSGSASTSGNTIYF
>TRBV7-2|.|TRBJ2-1
CASSFPREQFF
>TRBV29-1|TRBD1|TRBJ1-2
CSVEWTGGFGYTF
>TRBV7-4|.|TRBJ2-7
CASSPPTGEQYF
>TRBV7-9|.|TRBJ1-2
CSSSLEQFYGYTF
>TRBV11-2|TRBD1|TRBJ1-1
CASSTSGGNTEAFF
>TRBV11-1|TRBD1|TRBJ1-5
CASSPRTGGGEPQHF